Below are 2 T cell receptor beta chains sequenced from a single sample in a study of control samples from healthy donors and cancer patients. Assay: immunoSEQ multiplex PCR; the TCRdb copy retains only in-frame clones and omits some. The repertoire includes approximately 70,000 clones, 75% to 95% of them detected once, and 1% to 1.5% sits in the top ten. What was sequenced was PBMCs. These receptor sequences come from a woman in her 50s with colorectal cancer.

This chain connects TRBV19 to TRBJ1-1; 12 bases line up with TRBD1. V shed 4 bases and J 5 bases; nucleotides not matched to a gene: 2. The V gene's germline CDR1 is LNHDA and CDR2 SQIVND (reference sequence). The CDR3 totals 14 residues. The CDR3 loop is CASSRDRGRTEAFF. The CDR3 coding sequence is TGTGCCAGTAGTAGGGACAGGGGGCGGACTGAAGCTTTCTTT.

The rearrangement links TRBV5-1 to TRBJ2-3, with D unclear. The CDR3 has 12 amino acids. Trimming took off 3 bases at V and 0 bases at J, with 2 bases between the two ends. CDR1 and CDR2 (germline): SGHRS, YFSETQ. The CDR3, as DNA: TGCGCCAGCAGCTCTAGCACAGATACGCAGTATTTT. It encodes CASSSSTDTQYF.